The clone carrying this T cell receptor (beta chain) showed up many times. Alpha and beta chains were covered, as first-strand cDNA relied on TRAV- and TRBV-specific primers. The PCR that amplified TCRs ran for about 20 cycles, relying on a constant-region primer and a V-primer adapter. Via MiXCR, TCRdb re-called the reads, giving one row per CDR3 protein. The data show around 65,000 distinct CDR3 sequences, less than 30% seen once. As for time point: before trial treatment. The treatment that donors received included nivolumab, ipilimumab, aspirin, low-dose cyclophosphamide and low-dose radiotherapy. In germline, CDR1 is MDHEN, CDR2 SYDVKM. V lost 6 bases, J lost 5 bases, and 10 bases lay in between. CDR3 length: 12 residues. The sample comes from a study of low-dose radiotherapy and immunotherapy resistance in tumors. Study context: Members of Cohort 2 were treated with 1 Gy per fraction every two weeks; their total was 13 Gy over 26 weeks.

This sequence originates from a male donor with rectosigmoid adenocarcinoma. The sequencing here drew on PBMCs, taken before treatment. The rearrangement links TRBV28 to TRBJ1-2; maybe TRBD1 (5 bases). CDR3 residues: CASSNQGYGYTF. Written as DNA, the CDR3 is TGTGCCAGCAGCAACCAGGGATATGGCTACACCTTC.